This TCR beta chain was sequenced for a study of T-cell reconstitution after alpha-beta-depleted transplantation in children. This clonotype was seen more than once but under ten times. V was pared by 2 bases and J by 2 bases, with 8 bases between. CDR1 and CDR2 (germline): SGHRS, YFSETQ. The CDR3 has 13 residues. Preparation of the TCRbeta library involved a method that used unique molecular identifiers. Each CDR3 protein is one row after TCRdb ran MiXCR on the PCR reads. The sample includes almost 600,000 distinct CDR3 sequences, roughly 27% of them seen just once. This TCR came from a boy younger than two with Wiskott-Aldrich syndrome, due to receive a stem cell transplant. The V call is TRBV5-1, the J call TRBJ2-7, with no clear D. The starting material was PBMCs, obtained before TCRalphabeta/CD19-depleted stem cell transplant. The CDR3 coding sequence is TGCGCCAGCAGCTTTCTTGGGGCCTACGAGCAGTACTTC. Encoded protein: CASSFLGAYEQYF.